A selection of T cell receptor beta chains follows, all from one sample in a study of blood T cells in healthy people across ages. TCRdb reprocessed the 5' RACE reads via MiXCR and lists one record per CDR3 protein. In the table there are around 1.5 million distinct CDR3 sequences, 45% to 70% of which are singletons. Sequenced material: blood. All receptors derive from a man between 18 and 29 years old in good health. CDR3s leave out the opening cysteine and the closing phenylalanine or tryptophan. Clone size is given for some rows only: seen once, a few or many times, or a class if the clone is expanded.

clone_size | j_call | v_call | cdr3_aa
. | TRBJ1-2 | TRBV25-1 | ASKGHTYGYT
. | TRBJ2-1 | TRBV27 | ASLNFKSEQF
. | TRBJ2-1 | TRBV5-1 | ASRYVQGATYNEQF
. | TRBJ1-5 | TRBV6-5 | ASSYGGGQDQPQH
once | TRBJ2-1 | TRBV6-2/TRBV6-3 | ASRGQGSIHEQF
few | TRBJ2-7 | TRBV4-1 | ASSQGGVVYEQY
many | TRBJ1-2 | TRBV4-1 | ASRSQQGLYGYT
. | TRBJ2-2 | TRBV13 | ASMQGFPGELF
. | TRBJ2-1 | TRBV6-5 | ASREPGTTNEQF
few | TRBJ2-7 | TRBV7-9 | ASSERGTGVHEQY
. | TRBJ2-7 | TRBV20-1 | SARASEYEQY
. | TRBJ1-4 | TRBV5-6 | ASSFMTRGREKLF
few | TRBJ2-5 | TRBV6-2/TRBV6-3 | ASGKEAGVVETQY
. | TRBJ2-1 | TRBV5-5 | ASSLAGVEF
. | TRBJ2-7 | TRBV27 | ASSDRGPTYEQY
. | TRBJ1-1 | TRBV2 | ASMEVAF
. | TRBJ1-5 | TRBV5-1 | ASTGHSNQPQH
. | TRBJ1-5 | TRBV12-3/TRBV12-4 | ASSAQGQTNQPQH
. | TRBJ1-1 | TRBV12-3/TRBV12-4 | ASSLAEVDRYTEAF
. | TRBJ1-1 | TRBV6-5 | ASRHDSNEAF
. | TRBJ2-5 | TRBV6-5 | ASRLSGGVETQY
once | TRBJ2-5 | TRBV10-3 | AISRTGEDQETQY
. | TRBJ2-3 | TRBV2 | ASTLEDTQY
. | TRBJ1-2 | TRBV20-1 | SARDSGSTRGYGYT
. | TRBJ1-5 | TRBV4-1 | ASSHSVGNQPQH
. | TRBJ2-7 | TRBV7-9 | ASSLVNSVHEQY
few | TRBJ2-7 | TRBV4-1 | ASSQGDGTYEQY
. | TRBJ1-2 | TRBV29-1 | SYSTGQANYGYT
. | . | TRBV4-1 | ASSQASGMETQY
. | TRBJ1-4 | TRBV7-9 | ASSLALGLTNEKLF
. | TRBJ1-1 | TRBV11-2 | ASSLASVRAAGTEAF
. | . | TRBV7-2 | ASSLVGISSYNEQY
. | TRBJ2-3 | TRBV20-1 | SVERVDTQY
. | TRBJ2-6 | TRBV11-2 | ASSLKGFRANVLT
. | TRBJ2-1 | TRBV4-1 | ASRQSGALNEQF
. | TRBJ2-5 | TRBV27 | ASSLLSVLGKQETQY
. | TRBJ2-7 | TRBV20-1 | SARVGGGSYEQY
few | TRBJ2-3 | TRBV11-2 | ASSLAASGGRRDTQY
. | TRBJ2-3 | TRBV4-2 | ASSQPGRERTQY
few | TRBJ2-1 | TRBV6-6 | ASTPGRSSYNEQF
few | TRBJ2-5 | TRBV7-9 | ASSLGGPQY
. | TRBJ1-6 | TRBV5-1 | ASSLADRELSPLH
. | TRBJ2-1 | TRBV20-1 | SASAGGNEQF
. | TRBJ2-1 | TRBV7-2 | ASSVVLAGGNEQF
. | TRBJ2-7 | TRBV9 | ASSPTGQGAQEQY
few | TRBJ2-3 | TRBV29-1 | SVASTDTQY
. | TRBJ2-7 | TRBV7-2 | ASSLASALGEQY
. | TRBJ2-3 | TRBV9 | ASSPETGFGDTQY
. | TRBJ1-5 | TRBV27 | ASSGDPNSNQPQH
. | TRBJ2-7 | TRBV4-1 | ASSPLTGMTSGQNEQY